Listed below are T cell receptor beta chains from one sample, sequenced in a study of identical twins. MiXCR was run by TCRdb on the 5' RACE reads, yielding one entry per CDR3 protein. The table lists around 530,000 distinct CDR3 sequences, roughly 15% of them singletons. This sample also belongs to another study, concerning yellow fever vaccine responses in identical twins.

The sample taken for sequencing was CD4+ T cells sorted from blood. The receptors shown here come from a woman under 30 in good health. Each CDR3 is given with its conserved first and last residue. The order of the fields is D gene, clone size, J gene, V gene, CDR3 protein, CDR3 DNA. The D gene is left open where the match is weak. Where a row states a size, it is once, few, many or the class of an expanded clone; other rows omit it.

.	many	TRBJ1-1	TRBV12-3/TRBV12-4	CASSFSHILDAEAFF	TGTGCCAGCAGTTTTTCGCACATCCTCGACGCTGAAGCTTTCTTT
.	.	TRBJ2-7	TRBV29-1	CSVVGGVRTGGNEQYF	TGCAGCGTTGTTGGGGGAGTTCGGACGGGGGGCAACGAGCAGTACTTC
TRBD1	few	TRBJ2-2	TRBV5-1	CASSQRTGGPTGELFF	TGCGCCAGCAGCCAAAGGACAGGGGGTCCTACCGGGGAGCTGTTTTTT
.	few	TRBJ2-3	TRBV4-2	CASSQDFPGPSTDTQYF	TGTGCCAGCAGCCAAGATTTTCCGGGGCCTAGCACAGATACGCAGTATTTT
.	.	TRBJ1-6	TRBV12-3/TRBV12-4	CASSLAGTNSPLHF	TGTGCCAGCAGTTTAGCGGGGACAAATTCACCCCTCCACTTT
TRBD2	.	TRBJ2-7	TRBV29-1	CSVLAGVSLSYEQYF	TGCAGCGTTCTAGCGGGAGTTTCACTCTCCTACGAGCAGTACTTC
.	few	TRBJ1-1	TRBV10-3	CAIRTTDMNTEAFF	TGTGCCATCAGAACGACCGATATGAACACTGAAGCTTTCTTT
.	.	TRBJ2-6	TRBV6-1	CASSATAGANVLTF	TGTGCCAGCAGTGCGACAGCTGGGGCCAACGTCCTGACTTTC
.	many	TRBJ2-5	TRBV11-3	CASSLGERETQYF	TGTGCCAGCAGTTTGGGGGAAAGGGAGACCCAGTACTTC
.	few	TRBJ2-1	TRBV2	CASGRRDNYNEQFF	TGTGCCAGCGGACGTCGGGACAACTACAATGAGCAGTTCTTC
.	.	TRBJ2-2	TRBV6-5	CASSYSGTTGELFF	TGTGCCAGCAGTTACTCCGGGACCACCGGGGAGCTGTTTTTT
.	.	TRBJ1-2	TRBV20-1	CSANEQNYGYTF	TGCAGTGCTAACGAACAAAACTATGGCTACACCTTC
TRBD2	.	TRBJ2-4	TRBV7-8	CASSLVLAGGLAKNIQYF	TGTGCCAGCAGCTTAGTCTTAGCGGGAGGGTTAGCCAAAAACATTCAGTACTTC
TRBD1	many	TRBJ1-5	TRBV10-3	CAISESGQGGGNQPQHF	TGTGCCATCAGTGAGTCTGGACAGGGCGGAGGCAATCAGCCCCAGCATTTT
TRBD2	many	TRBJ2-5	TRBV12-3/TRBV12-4	CASSPGLASVETQYF	TGTGCCAGCAGCCCGGGACTAGCATCTGTGGAGACCCAGTACTTC
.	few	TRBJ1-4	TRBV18	CASSPTWGLNHEKLFF	TGTGCCAGCTCACCAACGTGGGGGCTGAATCATGAAAAACTGTTTTTT
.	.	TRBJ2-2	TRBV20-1	CSARDQDGELFF	TGCAGTGCTAGAGATCAGGACGGGGAGCTGTTTTTT
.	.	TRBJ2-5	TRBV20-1	CSALLASIWTQYF	TGCAGTGCCCTTCTGGCTAGTATTTGGACCCAGTACTTC
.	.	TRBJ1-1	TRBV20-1	CSARFGQMNTEAFF	TGCAGTGCTAGGTTTGGTCAGATGAACACTGAAGCTTTCTTT
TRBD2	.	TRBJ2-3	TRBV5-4	CASSYSAGGPDTQYF	TGTGCCAGCAGCTACTCAGCGGGAGGGCCAGATACGCAGTATTTT
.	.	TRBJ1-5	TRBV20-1	CSALSQGNQPQHF	TGCAGTGCCTTATCACAGGGCAATCAGCCCCAGCATTTT
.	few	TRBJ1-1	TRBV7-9	CVSGRPPGAAFF	TGTGTTAGTGGGAGGCCCCCAGGGGCAGCTTTCTTT
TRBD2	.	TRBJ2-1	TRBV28	CASSLSGSLENEQFF	TGTGCCAGCAGTTTAAGCGGGAGCCTCGAGAATGAGCAGTTCTTC
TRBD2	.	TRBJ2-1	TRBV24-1	CATSDLGASGSLSSYNEQFF	TGTGCCACCAGTGATTTAGGGGCTAGCGGGAGCCTTAGCTCCTACAATGAGCAGTTCTTC
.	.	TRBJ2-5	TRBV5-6	CASSGVGDGIETQYF	TGTGCCAGCAGCGGAGTGGGGGACGGTATTGAGACCCAGTACTTC
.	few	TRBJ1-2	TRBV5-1	CASSYLGSAGYTF	TGCGCCAGCAGCTACCTCGGCTCCGCTGGCTACACCTTC
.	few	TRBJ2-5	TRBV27	CASSRNSGEIQETQYF	TGTGCCAGCAGTCGCAACTCAGGGGAAATACAAGAGACCCAGTACTTC
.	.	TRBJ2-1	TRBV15	CATSRRHQGWIGYNEQFF	TGTGCCACCAGCAGACGCCATCAGGGGTGGATTGGTTACAATGAGCAGTTCTTC
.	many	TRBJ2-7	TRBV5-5	CASSLEGSAYEQYF	TGTGCCAGCAGCTTGGAGGGGTCGGCCTACGAGCAGTACTTC
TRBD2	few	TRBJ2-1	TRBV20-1	CSARPSVVTSGSREQFF	TGCAGTGCTAGACCCTCGGTAGTTACTAGCGGGAGTAGGGAGCAGTTCTTC
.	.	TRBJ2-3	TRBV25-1	CASSEGRAGKYTDTQYF	TGTGCCAGCAGTGAAGGTCGGGCGGGGAAGTACACAGATACGCAGTATTTT
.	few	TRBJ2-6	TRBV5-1	CASSFGSGANVLTF	TGCGCCAGCAGCTTCGGGTCTGGGGCCAACGTCCTGACTTTC
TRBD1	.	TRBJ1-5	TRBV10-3	CAISGGQGRPDQPQHF	TGTGCCATCAGTGGTGGACAGGGACGCCCTGATCAGCCCCAGCATTTT
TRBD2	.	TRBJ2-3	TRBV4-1	CASSQEGTSGRGTQYF	TGCGCCAGCAGCCAAGAAGGGACTAGCGGGAGAGGTACGCAGTATTTT
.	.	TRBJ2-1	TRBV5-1	CASRRGDFNEQFF	TGCGCCAGCAGACGTGGGGACTTCAATGAGCAGTTCTTC
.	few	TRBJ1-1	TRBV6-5	CASSYSEGLAEAFF	TGTGCCAGCAGTTACTCAGAGGGTTTAGCTGAAGCTTTCTTT
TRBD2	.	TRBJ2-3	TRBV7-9	CASSLGTSGSRTQYF	TGTGCCAGCAGCTTAGGGACTAGCGGGAGTCGTACGCAGTATTTT
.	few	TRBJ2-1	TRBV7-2	CASSSHPYNEQFF	TGTGCCAGCAGCTCGCATCCCTACAATGAGCAGTTCTTC
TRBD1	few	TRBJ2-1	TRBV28	CASSKGTGPEFF	TGTGCCAGCAGTAAAGGGACAGGGCCGGAGTTCTTC
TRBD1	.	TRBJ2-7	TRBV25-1	CASSEYKGAHEQYF	TGTGCCAGCAGTGAATATAAGGGGGCTCACGAGCAGTACTTC
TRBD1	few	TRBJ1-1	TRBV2	CASSKGTGYTEAFF	TGTGCCAGCAGTAAAGGGACAGGGTACACTGAAGCTTTCTTT